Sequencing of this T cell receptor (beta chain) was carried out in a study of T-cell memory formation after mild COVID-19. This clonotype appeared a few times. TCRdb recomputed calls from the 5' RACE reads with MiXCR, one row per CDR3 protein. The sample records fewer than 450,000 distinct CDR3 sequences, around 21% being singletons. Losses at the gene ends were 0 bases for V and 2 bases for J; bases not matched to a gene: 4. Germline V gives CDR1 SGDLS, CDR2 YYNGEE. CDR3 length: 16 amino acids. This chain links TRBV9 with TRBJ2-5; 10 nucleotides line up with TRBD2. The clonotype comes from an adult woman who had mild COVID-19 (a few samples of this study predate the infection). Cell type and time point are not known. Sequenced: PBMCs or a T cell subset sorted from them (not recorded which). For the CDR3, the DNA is TGTGCCAGCAGCGTAGTAGCGGGGGGCCCACAAGAGACCCAGTACTTC. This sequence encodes CASSVVAGGPQETQYF.